This T cell receptor (beta chain) originates from a study of Graves' ophthalmopathy and Graves' hyperthyroidism. As the template, RNA transcripts were used to amplify TCR beta CDR3 regions. Second-round multiplex PCR followed a first-round RT-PCR using HTBI primers. TCRdb called the multiplex PCR reads again in MiXCR, with one record for every CDR3 protein. The repertoire has about 1.1 million distinct CDR3 sequences, about 35% of them found once; the top ten carry approximately 10%. Deletions cut 8 bases from V and 8 bases from J, with 18 bases between. This CDR3 contains 13 residues. The germline gives CDR1 SGHTA, CDR2 FQGTGA. The sample holds one count of this clonotype. The CDR3 ends on some other residue instead of the conserved phenylalanine or tryptophan, so this is likely a read error.

The TCR sequence derives from an adult man with Graves' hyperthyroidism. The chain has TRBV7-3 and TRBJ1-2; unclear D gene. Sequencing was performed on peripheral blood or thyroid tissue (not recorded which). The CDR3 spells CASSLKEEGGYTI. The CDR3 DNA sequence: TGTGCCAGCTCACTAAAGGAAGAGGGCGGCTACACCATC.